The clone carrying this T cell receptor (beta chain) was observed at least ten times. This sample was included in a study of early T cells in non-severe SARS-CoV-2 infection. Study background: Sequencing of bulk RNA from unsorted whole blood was done, without chain pairing.

CDR3 length: 10 amino acids. Trimming pared 7 bases from V and 4 bases from J, leaving 7 bases between. CDR1 is SQVTM, CDR2 ANQGSEA, per germline. TCRdb fed the 5' RACE reads into MiXCR, producing one record per CDR3 protein. This sample has more than 65,000 distinct CDR3 sequences, with roughly an eighth found just once. The chain links TRBV29-1 to TRBJ1-1; D gene uncertain. Sequenced: whole blood. This receptor was taken from an adult who was a healthcare worker with PCR-confirmed SARS-CoV-2 infection or an uninfected control (not recorded which). The CDR3 coding sequence is TGCAGCGCGAGCCCCACTGAAGCTTTCTTT. It codes for CSASPTEAFF.